These T cell receptor beta chains were read from a single sample in a study of T cell responses to AZD1222 COVID-19 vaccine. Sequenced by immunoSEQ multiplex PCR; TCRdb stores in-frame clones only, minus some. The sample holds about 120,000 clones, under 95% seen once. Sequences were derived from peripheral blood, sampled 28 days after the second AZD1222 dose. The source of these receptors is an adult who received the AZD1222 COVID-19 vaccine. The CDR3 runs from the conserved cysteine through the conserved F or W. The D gene is left open where the match is weak. For some rows the clone size is stated as once, few or many, or as a class when expanded; others skip it.

d_call j_call clone_size v_call cdr3_length cdr3_nt cdr3_aa
- TRBJ1-5 once TRBV28 16 TGTGCCAGCACACACCGGGGAGGATTATTCAATCAGCCCCAGCATTTT CASTHRGGLFNQPQHF
- TRBJ1-1 once TRBV30 13 TGTGCCTGGAGTAACCCCGGGCCCTGGGGAGCTTTCTTT CAWSNPGPWGAFF
TRBD1 TRBJ1-2 - TRBV7-2 13 TGTGCCAGCAGTCTAGACAGGGGTGAAGGCTACACCTTC CASSLDRGEGYTF
- TRBJ1-1 - TRBV15 14 TGTGCCACCAGCAGAGGGTCCGCAAACACTGAAGCTTTCTTT CATSRGSANTEAFF
TRBD1 TRBJ2-2 - TRBV27 14 TGTGCCAGCAGTTTCCGGGACAGCACCGGGGAGCTGTTTTTT CASSFRDSTGELFF
TRBD2 TRBJ2-1 - TRBV10-3 17 TGTGCCATCAAACCGATTGGGGGGGCGGGAGGAAAGAATGAGCAGTTCTTC CAIKPIGGAGGKNEQFF
TRBD1 TRBJ1-3 - TRBV9 16 TGTGCCAGCAGCGCCCGGGACAGTACTTCTGGAAACACCATATATTTT CASSARDSTSGNTIYF
- TRBJ2-2 - TRBV5-1 15 TGCGCCAGCAGCTTGGGGGGAGAAGTTGGCGGGGAGCTGTTTTTT CASSLGGEVGGELFF
- TRBJ1-5 - TRBV4-3 16 TGCGCCAGCAGCCAAGATCTGGCAGTTAGCAATCAGCCCCAGCATTTT CASSQDLAVSNQPQHF
- TRBJ1-6 once TRBV7-2 17 TGTGCCAGCAGCTTAGGAGGGACCGACCGGAGGAATTCACCCCTCCACTTT CASSLGGTDRRNSPLHF
- TRBJ2-7 - TRBV15 15 TGTGCCACCAGCAGAGTCCAGGCCCTCTCCTACGAGCAGTACTTC CATSRVQALSYEQYF
- TRBJ2-3 - TRBV10-3 17 TGTGCCATCAGGAGACCTATTGGTGGGGAGGGCACAGATACGCAGTATTTT CAIRRPIGGEGTDTQYF
TRBD1 TRBJ1-4 once TRBV18 13 TGTGCCAGCCACAGGGGAATAAATGAAAAACTGTTTTTT CASHRGINEKLFF
TRBD2 TRBJ2-1 once TRBV29-1 18 TGCAGCGCCACAGGGACTAGCGGGGGGAGTGCCTCCTACAATGAGCAGTTCTTC CSATGTSGGSASYNEQFF
- TRBJ1-1 - TRBV5-1 13 TGCGCCAGCAGCTTGGTAGGTTACACTGAAGCTTTCTTT CASSLVGYTEAFF
TRBD2 TRBJ2-4 - TRBV4-1 15 TGCGCCAGCAGCCTAGGAGGCGGGGGTGGCAACATTCAGTACTTC CASSLGGGGGNIQYF
- TRBJ2-7 - TRBV3-1/TRBV3-2 14 TGTGCCAGCAGTCCTCGGGGCGGCACCTACGAGCAGTACTTC CASSPRGGTYEQYF
- TRBJ1-5 - TRBV15 16 TGTGCCACCAGCAGTCCTCAGGGGAGCGGCAATCAGCCCCAGCATTTT CATSSPQGSGNQPQHF
- TRBJ1-1 - TRBV2 13 TGTGCCAGCAGGAGGGGAATTAACACTGAAGCTTTCTTT CASRRGINTEAFF
- TRBJ1-1 - TRBV5-5 16 TGTGCCAGCAGCTTGGAACAACCAGAAGTGAACACTGAAGCTTTCTTT CASSLEQPEVNTEAFF
- TRBJ2-7 - TRBV6-5 14 TGTGCCAGCAGCCCACACAGTAAACCCTACGAGCAGTACTTC CASSPHSKPYEQYF
- TRBJ1-2 - TRBV4-1 15 TGCGCCAGCAGCCAAGTAGGTAGACAGTACTATGGCTACACCTTC CASSQVGRQYYGYTF